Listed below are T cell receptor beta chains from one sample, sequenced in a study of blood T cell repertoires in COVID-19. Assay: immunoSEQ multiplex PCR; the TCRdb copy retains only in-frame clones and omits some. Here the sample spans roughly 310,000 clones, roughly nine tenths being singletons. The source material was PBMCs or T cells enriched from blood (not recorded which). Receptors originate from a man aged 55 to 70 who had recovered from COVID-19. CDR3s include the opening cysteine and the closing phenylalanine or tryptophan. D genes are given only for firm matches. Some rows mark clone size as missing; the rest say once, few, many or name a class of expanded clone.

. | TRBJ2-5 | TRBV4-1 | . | CASSPLGGTQYF | TGCGCCAGCAGCCCGCTCGGAGGGACCCAGTACTTC
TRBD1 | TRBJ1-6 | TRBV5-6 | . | CASSLSGTGTPLHF | TGTGCCAGCAGCTTGTCTGGGACAGGGACCCCCCTCCACTTT
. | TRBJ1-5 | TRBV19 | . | CASSAETGFYQPQHF | TGTGCCAGTAGTGCCGAAACAGGATTTTATCAGCCCCAGCATTTT
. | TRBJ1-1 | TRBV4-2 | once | CASRRKMDTSLGEAFF | TGTGCCAGCAGACGTAAAATGGACACCAGTTTAGGGGAAGCTTTCTTT
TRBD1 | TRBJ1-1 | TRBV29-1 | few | CSVETGGYSEAFF | TGCAGCGTTGAGACAGGGGGGTATTCTGAAGCTTTCTTT
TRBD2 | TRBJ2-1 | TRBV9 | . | CASSRTSGGSDEQFF | TGTGCCAGCAGTCGGACTAGCGGGGGGAGTGATGAGCAGTTCTTC
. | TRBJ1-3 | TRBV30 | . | CAWSVSGSGTIYF | TGTGCCTGGAGTGTAAGCGGCTCAGGCACCATATATTTT
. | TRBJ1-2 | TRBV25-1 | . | CASSEGSFYGYTF | TGTGCCAGCAGTGAAGGCTCCTTCTATGGCTACACCTTC
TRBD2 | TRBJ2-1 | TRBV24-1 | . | CATQGTASGSRNEQFF | TGTGCCACCCAGGGTACAGCTAGCGGGAGTCGCAATGAGCAGTTCTTC
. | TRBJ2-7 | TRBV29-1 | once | CSVEDPSTKQYF | TGCAGCGTTGAAGATCCCTCGACTAAGCAGTACTTC
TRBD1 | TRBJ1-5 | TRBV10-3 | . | CAISGPPGTGNQPQHF | TGTGCCATCAGCGGACCCCCCGGGACAGGGAATCAGCCCCAGCATTTT
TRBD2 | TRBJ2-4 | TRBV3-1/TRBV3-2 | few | CASSQMGGSTKNIQYF | TGTGCCAGCAGCCAAATGGGGGGGTCGACCAAAAACATTCAGTACTTC
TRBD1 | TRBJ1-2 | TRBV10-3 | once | CAIQRGPTDGYTF | TGTGCCATCCAAAGGGGGCCCACTGATGGCTACACCTTC
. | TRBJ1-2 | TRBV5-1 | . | CASSLDRQALGYTF | TGCGCCAGCAGCTTGGACCGACAGGCCCTGGGGTACACCTTC
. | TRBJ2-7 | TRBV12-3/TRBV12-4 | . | CASSFRRRYEQYF | TGTGCCAGCAGTTTCCGGAGGCGATACGAGCAGTACTTC
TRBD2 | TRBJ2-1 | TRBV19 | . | CASSFGILAGVGVNEQFF | TGTGCCAGTAGTTTTGGGATTTTAGCGGGAGTTGGCGTGAATGAGCAGTTCTTC
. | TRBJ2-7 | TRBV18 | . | CASSPDYYEQYF | TGTGCCAGCTCACCAGACTACTACGAGCAGTACTTC
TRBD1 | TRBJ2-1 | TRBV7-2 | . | CASSLDRLNEQFF | TGTGCCAGCAGCTTGGACAGGCTCAATGAGCAGTTCTTC
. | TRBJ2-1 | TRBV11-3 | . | CASSLGPPIYNEQFF | TGTGCCAGCAGCTTAGGGCCCCCCATCTACAATGAGCAGTTCTTC
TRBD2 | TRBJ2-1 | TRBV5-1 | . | CASSSGLAGDEQFF | TGCGCCAGCAGCTCGGGACTAGCGGGAGACGAGCAGTTCTTC
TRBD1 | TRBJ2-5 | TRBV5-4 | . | CASSPKTGDRETQYF | TGTGCCAGCAGCCCAAAGACAGGGGATCGAGAGACCCAGTACTTC
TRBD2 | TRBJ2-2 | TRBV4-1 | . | CASSQGGGHGTGELFF | TGCGCCAGCAGCCAAGGCGGGGGGCATGGCACCGGGGAGCTGTTTTTT
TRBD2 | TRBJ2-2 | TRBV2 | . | CASSVYGTSGSNGELFF | TGTGCCAGCAGTGTCTACGGGACTAGCGGAAGTAACGGGGAGCTGTTTTTT
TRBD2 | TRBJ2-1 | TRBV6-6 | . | CASRPGTSGYNEQFF | TGTGCCAGCAGGCCCGGGACTAGCGGGTACAATGAGCAGTTCTTC
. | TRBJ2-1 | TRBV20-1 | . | CSAAYLDEQFF | TGCAGTGCTGCCTACTTGGATGAGCAGTTCTTC
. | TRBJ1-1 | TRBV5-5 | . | CASSLLERAFF | TGTGCCAGCAGCTTGCTGGAGAGGGCTTTCTTT
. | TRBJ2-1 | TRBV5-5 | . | CASSHTSQTQGHEQFF | TGTGCCAGCAGCCACACATCCCAAACCCAGGGGCATGAGCAGTTCTTC
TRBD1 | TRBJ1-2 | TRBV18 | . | CASSPPSGQGLFGYTF | TGTGCCAGCTCACCACCGTCCGGACAGGGTTTGTTTGGCTACACCTTC
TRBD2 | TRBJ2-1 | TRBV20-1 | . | CSASTGDPREGFSYNEQFF | TGCAGTGCTAGTACAGGGGATCCGCGGGAGGGTTTCTCCTACAATGAGCAGTTCTTC
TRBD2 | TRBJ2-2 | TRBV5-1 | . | CASSSSGSNTGELFF | TGCGCCAGCAGCTCTAGCGGGAGCAACACCGGGGAGCTGTTTTTT
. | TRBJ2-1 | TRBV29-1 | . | CSVEVPSSYNEQFF | TGCAGCGTTGAAGTTCCCAGCTCCTACAATGAGCAGTTCTTC
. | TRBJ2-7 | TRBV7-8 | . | CASSFASAYEQYF | TGTGCCAGCAGCTTCGCCAGCGCCTACGAGCAGTACTTC
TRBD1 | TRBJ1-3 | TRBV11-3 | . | CASSFKRGQASGNTIYF | TGTGCCAGCAGCTTCAAAAGGGGACAGGCCTCTGGAAACACCATATATTTT
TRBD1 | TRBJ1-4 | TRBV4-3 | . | CASSQDRGVTNEKLFF | TGCGCCAGCAGCCAGGACAGGGGGGTTACTAATGAAAAACTGTTTTTT
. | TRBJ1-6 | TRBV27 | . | CASSPRNSPLHF | TGTGCCAGCAGTCCCAGGAATTCACCCCTCCACTTT
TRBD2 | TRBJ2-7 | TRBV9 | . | CASSVSGSYEQYF | TGTGCCAGCAGCGTTAGCGGGAGCTACGAGCAGTACTTC
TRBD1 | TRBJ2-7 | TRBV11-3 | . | CASSPPWTTGREQYF | TGTGCCAGCAGCCCGCCTTGGACGACAGGGCGCGAGCAGTACTTC